This T cell receptor beta chain comes out of a study of ipilimumab plus nivolumab after autologous stem cell transplantation. Only in-frame clones appear in the TCRdb table, and some are missing; sequencing was by immunoSEQ multiplex PCR. The sample records roughly 40,000 clones, 80% to 95% being singletons. This clone was seen just once. The germline V gene encodes CDR1 LGHNA and CDR2 YNFKEQ. The CDR3 length is 15 residues. Trimming stripped 3 bases from V and 7 bases from J, with 16 bases between. The TCR sequence derives from a male donor with multiple myeloma. The chain couples TRBV4-2 to TRBJ1-5, with D perhaps matching TRBD1 (6 bases). Material: PBMCs, obtained in a trial of ipilimumab plus nivolumab as post-transplant consolidation. Written as DNA, the CDR3 is TGTGCCAGCAGCCATGAGATGAGGGGGGTACAGCCCCAGCATTTT. Protein sequence: CASSHEMRGVQPQHF.